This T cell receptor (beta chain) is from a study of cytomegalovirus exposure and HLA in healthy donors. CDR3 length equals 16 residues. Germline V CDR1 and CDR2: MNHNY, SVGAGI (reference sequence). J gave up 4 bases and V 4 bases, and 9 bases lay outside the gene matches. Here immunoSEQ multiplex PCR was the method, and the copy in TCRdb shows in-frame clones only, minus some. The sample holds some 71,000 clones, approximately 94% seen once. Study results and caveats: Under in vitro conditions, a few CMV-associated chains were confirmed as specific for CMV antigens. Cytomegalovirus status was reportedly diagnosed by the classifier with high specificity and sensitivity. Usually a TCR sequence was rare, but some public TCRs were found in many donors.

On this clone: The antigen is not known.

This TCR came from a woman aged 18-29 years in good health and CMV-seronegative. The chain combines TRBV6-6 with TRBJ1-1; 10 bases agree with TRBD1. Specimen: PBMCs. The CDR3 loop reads CASSFTMGTGVTEAFF. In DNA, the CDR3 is TGTGCCAGCAGTTTTACGATGGGGACAGGGGTCACTGAAGCTTTCTTT.